This T cell receptor (beta chain) derives from a study of tumor and adjacent non-tumor tissue in lung cancer. Study-level information: Patients comprised 12 adenocarcinoma, a couple of squamous cell carcinoma and 1 small cell lung cancer. Each sample yielded about 4.17 million productive TCRbeta reads on average.

General study points: Top 100 clones took a larger repertoire share in normal lung.

RNA was extracted from bulk tissue without any cell sorting. The normal lung tissue was taken more than 3 cm from the tumor edge. As regards this clonotype: Its antigen is currently unknown. A read error may produce the germline difference seen at one junction end.

The library came from three nested PCR rounds adapted from ARM-PCR protocols. In TCRdb, the multiplex PCR reads were re-called with MiXCR into one record per CDR3 protein. The repertoire consists of 65,000 to 75,000 distinct CDR3 sequences, with around three quarters occurring once and the leading ten covering more than 40%. The material sequenced was distant non-tumor lung tissue. The origin of this receptor is a man between 60 and 70 years old with non-small cell lung cancer.

The CDR3 spells CASSPGFLLTEALF. CDR3 DNA: TGTGCCAGCAGCCCAGGGTTTTTGTTAACTGAAGCCCTCTTT. This chain connects TRBV5-6 to TRBJ1-1; D might be TRBD1 (5 bases). Germline CDR1 SGHDT, CDR2 YYEEEE. The CDR3 contains 14 residues.